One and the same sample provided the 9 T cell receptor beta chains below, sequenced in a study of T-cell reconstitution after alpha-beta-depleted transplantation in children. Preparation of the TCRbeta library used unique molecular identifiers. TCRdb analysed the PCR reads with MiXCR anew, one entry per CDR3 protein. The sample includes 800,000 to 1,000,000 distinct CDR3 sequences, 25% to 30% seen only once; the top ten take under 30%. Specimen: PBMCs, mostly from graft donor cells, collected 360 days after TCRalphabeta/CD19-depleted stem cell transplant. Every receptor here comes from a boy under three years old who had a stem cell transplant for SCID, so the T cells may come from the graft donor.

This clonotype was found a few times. The DNA of the CDR3 is TGCAGCGTTGAAACGGGACAGTTCAACACCGGGGAGCTGTTTTTT. Translation: CSVETGQFNTGELFF. This chain connects TRBV29-1 to TRBJ2-2, with 7 bases fitting TRBD1. CDR1 is SQVTM and CDR2 is ANQGSEA in the germline V gene. This CDR3 is built from 15 residues. V gave up 2 bases and J gave up 2 bases; unmatched junction bases: 5.

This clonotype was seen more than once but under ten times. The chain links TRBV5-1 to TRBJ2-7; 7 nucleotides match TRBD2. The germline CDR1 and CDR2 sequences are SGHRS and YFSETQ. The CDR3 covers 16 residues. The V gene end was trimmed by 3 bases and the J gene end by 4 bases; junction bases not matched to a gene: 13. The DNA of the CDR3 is TGCGCCAGCAGCTGGGGGGGACGACAATTAGGATACGAGCAGTACTTC. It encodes CASSWGGRQLGYEQYF.

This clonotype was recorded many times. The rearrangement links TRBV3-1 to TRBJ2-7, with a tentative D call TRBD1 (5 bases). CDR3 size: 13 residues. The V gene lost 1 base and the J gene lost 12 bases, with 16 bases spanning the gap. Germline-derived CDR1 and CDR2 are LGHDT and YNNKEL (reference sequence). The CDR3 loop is CASSQGWQGTTYF. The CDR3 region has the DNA TGTGCCAGCAGCCAAGGATGGCAGGGAACCACGTACTTC.

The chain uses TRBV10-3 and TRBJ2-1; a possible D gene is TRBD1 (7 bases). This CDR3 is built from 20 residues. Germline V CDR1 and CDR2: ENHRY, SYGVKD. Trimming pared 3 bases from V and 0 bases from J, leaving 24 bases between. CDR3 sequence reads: CAISDRLSGGAGSSYNEQFF. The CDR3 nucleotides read TGTGCCATCAGTGATAGGTTGTCAGGGGGTGCGGGAAGCTCCTACAATGAGCAGTTCTTC.

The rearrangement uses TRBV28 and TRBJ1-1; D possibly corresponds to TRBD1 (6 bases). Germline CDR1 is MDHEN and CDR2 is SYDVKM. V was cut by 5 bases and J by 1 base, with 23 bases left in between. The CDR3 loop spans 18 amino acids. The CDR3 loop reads CASSTGLGGANWNTEAFF. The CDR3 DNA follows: TGTGCCAGCAGTACCGGGTTGGGGGGGGCGAATTGGAACACTGAAGCTTTCTTT.

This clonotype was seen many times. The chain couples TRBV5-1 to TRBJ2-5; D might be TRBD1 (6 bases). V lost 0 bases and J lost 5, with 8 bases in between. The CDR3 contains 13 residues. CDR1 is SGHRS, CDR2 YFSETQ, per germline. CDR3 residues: CASSLDTGETQYF. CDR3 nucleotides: TGCGCCAGCAGCTTGGACACAGGGGAGACCCAGTACTTC.

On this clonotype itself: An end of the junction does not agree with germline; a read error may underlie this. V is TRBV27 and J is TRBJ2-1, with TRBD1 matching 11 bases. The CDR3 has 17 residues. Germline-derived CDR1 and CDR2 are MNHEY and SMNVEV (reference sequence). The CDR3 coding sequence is TGTGCCAGCAGTTTGGACGGTCGGACAGGGGGCTACAATGAGCAGTTTTTC. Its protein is CASSLDGRTGGYNEQFF.

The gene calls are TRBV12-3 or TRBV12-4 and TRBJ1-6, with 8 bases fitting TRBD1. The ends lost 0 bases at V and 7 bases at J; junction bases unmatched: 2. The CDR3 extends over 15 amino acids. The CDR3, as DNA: TGTGCCAGCAGTTTAGCGAGGACAGGGAATTCACCCCTCCACTTT. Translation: CASSLARTGNSPLHF.

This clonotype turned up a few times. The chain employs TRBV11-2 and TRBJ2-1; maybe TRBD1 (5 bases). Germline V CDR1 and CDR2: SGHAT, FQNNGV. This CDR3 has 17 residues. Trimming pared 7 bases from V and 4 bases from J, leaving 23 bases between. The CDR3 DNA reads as TGTGCCAGCACCGAAACTCCCCAGGGTTCCATTTACAATGAGCAGTTCTTC. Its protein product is CASTETPQGSIYNEQFF.